The rows below give T cell receptor beta chains drawn from one sample of a study of blood T cell repertoires in COVID-19. Data came from immunoSEQ multiplex PCR; TCRdb stores just in-frame clones and leaves some out. The data show approximately 100,000 clones, 85% seen once. Material: peripheral blood. Receptors originate from a woman between 65 and 79 years old with active or convalescent COVID-19. Each CDR3 is given with its conserved first and last residue. The order of the fields is D gene, V gene, J gene, clone size, CDR3 DNA, CDR3 protein. The D gene is left open where the match is weak. Size is omitted from some rows. Given values are once, few, many or a class for expanded clones.

.	TRBV30	TRBJ1-5	.	TGTGCCTGGAGTTCCTCAACAGTGGCTGTACAGCATTTT	CAWSSSTVAVQHF
TRBD1	TRBV5-4	TRBJ1-4	.	TGTGCCAGCAGCCACGGACAGGGTAATGAAAAACTGTTTTTT	CASSHGQGNEKLFF
.	TRBV28	TRBJ2-2	.	TGTGCCAGCAGTTTAATAAACACCGGGGAGCTGTTTTTT	CASSLINTGELFF
TRBD2	TRBV9	TRBJ2-2	.	TGTGCCAGCAGCGTAGATGCGGCGGGAGGGAACACCGGGGAGCTGTTTTTT	CASSVDAAGGNTGELFF
TRBD1	TRBV30	TRBJ1-1	once	TGTGCCTGGAGTGTAAAGGGGGCAAGGGGCACTGAAGCTTTCTTT	CAWSVKGARGTEAFF
.	TRBV7-8	TRBJ1-3	.	TGTGCCAGCAGCTTGACAGATGGAAACACCATATATTTT	CASSLTDGNTIYF
.	TRBV4-2	TRBJ2-6	.	TGTGCCAGCAGCCAAGCGGGGGCCAACGTCCTGACTTTC	CASSQAGANVLTF
.	TRBV19	TRBJ2-1	.	TGTGCCAGTGGCCGTAGCGGAAACTCCTACAATGAGCAGTTCTTC	CASGRSGNSYNEQFF
TRBD2	TRBV18	TRBJ2-7	.	TGTGCCAGCTCACCCGGGACTAGCAGCTACGAGCAGTACTTC	CASSPGTSSYEQYF
TRBD2	TRBV5-1	TRBJ2-1	.	TGCGCCAGCAGCTTGTCATCCGGGGGGAATGAGCAGTTCTTC	CASSLSSGGNEQFF
.	TRBV12-1	TRBJ2-3	.	TGTGCCAGCAGCTTTGCTGGTCCCGGGACTGGCCGCACAGATACGCAGTATTTT	CASSFAGPGTGRTDTQYF
.	TRBV7-9	TRBJ1-1	.	TGTGCCAGCAGCTTCCCTGACAATGAAGCTTTCTTT	CASSFPDNEAFF
TRBD1	TRBV28	TRBJ1-5	.	TGTGCCAGCAGGTGGCCAGGGGGCTCAGCCAATCAGCCCCAGCATTTT	CASRWPGGSANQPQHF
.	TRBV30	TRBJ1-5	.	TGTGCCTGGGGTAGTTCGAGCAATCAGCCCCAGCATTTT	CAWGSSSNQPQHF
TRBD2	TRBV24-1	TRBJ2-2	.	TGTGCCACCAGTGACCCTGGACTAGCGGGGTTCACCGGGGAGCTGTTTTTT	CATSDPGLAGFTGELFF
TRBD1	TRBV7-9	TRBJ2-7	.	TGTGCCAGCAGTTCGGACAGGCGGGCCTACGAGCAGTACTTC	CASSSDRRAYEQYF
.	TRBV2	TRBJ2-1	.	TGTGCCAGCACCTTAGCCGGGACTGTCAATGAGCAGTTCTTC	CASTLAGTVNEQFF
.	TRBV3-1/TRBV3-2	TRBJ1-5	.	TGTGCCAGCAGCCATCTTTCTCACTTGTTTCGGAGGGGTAATAGCAATCAGCCCCAGCATTTT	CASSHLSHLFRRGNSNQPQHF
.	TRBV25-1	TRBJ2-7	.	TGTGCCAGCAGTGACTGGACAGAGCAGTACTTC	CASSDWTEQYF
TRBD1	TRBV9	TRBJ2-1	.	TGTGCCAGCAGCCCACGGACAGGGGGGAGGAATGAGCAGTTCTTC	CASSPRTGGRNEQFF
.	TRBV5-1	TRBJ2-3	once	TGCGCCAGCAGCTTGGGAGCGACCGCTATAACAGATACGCAGTATTTT	CASSLGATAITDTQYF
.	TRBV7-9	TRBJ1-1	few	TGTGCCAGCAGCTTACGGGGGTCAGACACTGAAGCTTTCTTT	CASSLRGSDTEAFF
.	TRBV5-1	TRBJ1-2	.	TGCGCCAGCAGCTCGGAATCAGGGTCCTATGGCTACACCTTC	CASSSESGSYGYTF
.	TRBV15	TRBJ2-1	.	TGTGCCACCAGCAGAGGGGGCGTCTACAATGAGCAGTTCTTC	CATSRGGVYNEQFF
TRBD1	TRBV6-6	TRBJ1-4	.	TGTGCCAGCAGCTTACAGGGGAAACTGTTTTTT	CASSLQGKLFF
.	TRBV29-1	TRBJ2-3	.	TGCAGCGTTGAAGGATACGGCCCGGGGAGGGATACGCAGTATTTT	CSVEGYGPGRDTQYF
.	TRBV4-3	TRBJ1-6	.	TGCGCCAGCAGCCAAGAGTTGGGGCCGATCTATAATTCACCCCTCCACTTT	CASSQELGPIYNSPLHF
.	TRBV11-3	TRBJ1-1	.	TGTGCCAGCAGCTTATTCCGGGGGAACACTGAAGCTTTCTTT	CASSLFRGNTEAFF
TRBD2	TRBV2	TRBJ2-7	.	TGTGCCAGCAGTGTGCGGCTAGCGGGAAACTACGAGCAGTACTTC	CASSVRLAGNYEQYF
.	TRBV6-5	TRBJ1-2	.	TGTGCCAGCAGTCCAAGCAACTATGGCTACACCTTC	CASSPSNYGYTF
.	TRBV7-2	TRBJ1-6	.	TGTGCCAGCAGCTCGGGCTCCTATAATTCACCCCTCCACTTT	CASSSGSYNSPLHF
TRBD2	TRBV6-6	TRBJ2-1	.	TGTGCCAGCAGCCACGCAGGGAGGGAGGATAATGAGCAGTTCTTC	CASSHAGREDNEQFF
TRBD1	TRBV6-5	TRBJ1-2	.	TGTGCCAGCAGAGACTTACAGGGGTTAGATGGCTACACCTTC	CASRDLQGLDGYTF
TRBD1	TRBV4-3	TRBJ2-1	.	TGCGCCAGCAGCCGAGACAGGGGCTGGAATGAGCAGTTCTTC	CASSRDRGWNEQFF
TRBD1	TRBV18	TRBJ1-5	.	TGTGCCAGCTCACCCGACAGGGGTGGCAATCAGCCCCAGCATTTT	CASSPDRGGNQPQHF
TRBD2	TRBV18	TRBJ2-1	.	TGTGCCAGCTCTCCAACTAGCGGCTCCTACAATGAGCAGTTCTTC	CASSPTSGSYNEQFF
TRBD1	TRBV10-2	TRBJ1-2	.	TGCGCCAGCAGTTCTCGTACAGGGGACTATGGCTACACCTTC	CASSSRTGDYGYTF
.	TRBV5-1	TRBJ2-1	.	TGCGCCAGCAGCTTCGGCGGGGACAATGAGCAGTTCTTC	CASSFGGDNEQFF
.	TRBV7-3	TRBJ1-6	.	TGTGCCAGCAGCCCCGGACAGAATTCACCCCTCCACTTT	CASSPGQNSPLHF
.	TRBV12-2	TRBJ2-7	.	TGTGCAAGTCGCTTAGAATCCAAGGCAGGGGTTTACGAGCAGTACTTC	CASRLESKAGVYEQYF
TRBD1	TRBV7-6	TRBJ2-2	.	TGTGCCAGCAGCCACAGGGGGCAGGTCACCGGGGAGCTGTTTTTT	CASSHRGQVTGELFF
TRBD1	TRBV5-1	TRBJ1-1	.	TGCGCCAGCAGCCTGAATTCCGGGACAGGGCTCCCTGAAGCTTTCTTT	CASSLNSGTGLPEAFF
.	TRBV12-5	TRBJ1-2	.	TGTGCTAGTGGTTTGGACGGAGGCCTCTATGGCTACACCTTC	CASGLDGGLYGYTF
TRBD1	TRBV5-4	TRBJ1-6	few	TGTGCCAGCAGATTGGGACAGGGCAGTACGAATTCACCCCTCCACTTT	CASRLGQGSTNSPLHF
TRBD2	TRBV3-1/TRBV3-2	TRBJ2-7	.	TGTGCCAGCAGCCAAAATCCGCTAGCGGGTTTTTTCTACGAGCAGTACTTC	CASSQNPLAGFFYEQYF
.	TRBV28	TRBJ2-5	.	TGTGCCAGCTTTACTAGCAAGAGGTTCGGGGAGACCCAGTACTTC	CASFTSKRFGETQYF
.	TRBV11-3	TRBJ1-1	.	TGTGCCAGCAGCCCCCGTCGCGGCCCGGGGGCTTTCTTT	CASSPRRGPGAFF
.	TRBV27	TRBJ2-7	.	TGTGCCAGCAGTGCTAGCTCGGGCTACGAGCAGTACTTC	CASSASSGYEQYF
.	TRBV14	TRBJ2-1	.	TGTGCCAGCAGCCAAGATATTAGCGCCGCTTTGTTCTTC	CASSQDISAALFF
.	TRBV9	TRBJ1-2	.	TGTGCCAGCACTTCGTCTTATTCCTATGGCTACACCTTC	CASTSSYSYGYTF
.	TRBV28	TRBJ1-6	.	TGTGCCAGCAGGGCTGTGCAGGGAAATTATAATTCACCCCTCCACTTT	CASRAVQGNYNSPLHF
.	TRBV9	TRBJ2-1	few	TGTGCCAGCAGCGGAGTAGGCGGAGATGAGCAGTTCTTC	CASSGVGGDEQFF
TRBD1	TRBV6-4	TRBJ1-1	.	TGTGCCAGCAGTGACTCAGGGACAGGGTCAAAAGCTTTCTTT	CASSDSGTGSKAFF
TRBD1	TRBV7-9	TRBJ2-3	.	TGTGCCAGCAGCTTCCAGGGGGCTGGGGCAGATACGCAGTATTTT	CASSFQGAGADTQYF
TRBD2	TRBV27	TRBJ2-1	.	TGTGCCAGCAGTCCGACTAGCGGGTATGACAATGAGCAGTTCTTC	CASSPTSGYDNEQFF
.	TRBV7-9	TRBJ1-4	few	TGTGCCAGCCGTTACTTAGCAGATGAAAAACTGTTTTTT	CASRYLADEKLFF
TRBD1	TRBV6-1	TRBJ2-7	.	TGTGCCAGCAGTGATCTGGGACAGGGTACTAACGAGCAGTACTTC	CASSDLGQGTNEQYF
.	TRBV30	TRBJ1-5	.	TGTGCCTGGGGATACGGAGGGGGGGTCAATCAGCCCCAGCATTTT	CAWGYGGGVNQPQHF
TRBD1	TRBV10-3	TRBJ2-7	.	TGTGCCATCAGTCGAGGACCTGGACAGGGCTACGAGCAGTACTTC	CAISRGPGQGYEQYF